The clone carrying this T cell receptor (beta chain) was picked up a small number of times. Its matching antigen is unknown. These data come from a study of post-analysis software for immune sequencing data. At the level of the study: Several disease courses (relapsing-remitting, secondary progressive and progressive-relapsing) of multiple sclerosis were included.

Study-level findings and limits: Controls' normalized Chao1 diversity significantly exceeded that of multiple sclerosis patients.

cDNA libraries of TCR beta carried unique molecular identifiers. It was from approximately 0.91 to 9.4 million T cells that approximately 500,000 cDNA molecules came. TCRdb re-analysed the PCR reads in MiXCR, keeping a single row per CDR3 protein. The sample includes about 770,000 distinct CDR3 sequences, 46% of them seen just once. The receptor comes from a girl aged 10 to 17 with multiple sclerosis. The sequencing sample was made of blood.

CDR3 residues: CASRAGDKSYEQYF. Written as DNA, the CDR3 is TGTGCCAGCAGGGCAGGGGACAAGTCCTACGAGCAGTACTTC. The V and J genes are TRBV7-9 and TRBJ2-7; tentatively, D is TRBD1 (6 bases). Trimming pared 6 bases from V and 1 base from J, leaving 13 bases between. This CDR3 region has 14 residues. The germline gives CDR1 SEHNR, CDR2 FQNEAQ (reference sequence).